A single sample gave rise to the 17 T cell receptor beta chains below, sequenced in a study of cytomegalovirus exposure and HLA in healthy donors. Using immunoSEQ multiplex PCR, the repertoire was profiled, and TCRdb retains in-frame clones only, with some absent. The data contain around 240,000 clones, around 89% of them singletons. Sequencing was performed on PBMCs. The receptor set was obtained from a woman in her late teens or twenties in good health and CMV-seronegative.

The chain employs TRBV19 and TRBJ2-5, with 11 bases matching TRBD2. V lost 5 bases and J lost 5; bases outside the gene matches: 7. Germline lookup yields CDR1 LNHDA and CDR2 SQIVND (reference sequence). This CDR3 is 15 amino acids long. CDR3 bases: TGTGCCAGTAGTCCCCAGGCTAGCGGGGGGGAGACCCAGTACTTC. The encoded protein is CASSPQASGGETQYF.

The chain recombines TRBV19 with TRBJ2-5, with D perhaps matching TRBD1 (5 bases). Trimming cost V 8 bases and J 1 base, with 11 bases left between them. The V gene's germline CDR1 is LNHDA and CDR2 SQIVND (reference sequence). CDR3 length: 13 amino acids. The CDR3 DNA is TGTGCCAGTTCCGGACAAGTCCAAGAGACCCAGTACTTC. Translation: CASSGQVQETQYF.

This clone was recorded a few times. The rearrangement joins TRBV7-3 to TRBJ1-6; D perhaps matches TRBD1 (5 bases). The CDR3 is made up of 13 amino acids. The germline V and J ends were trimmed by 3 bases and 10 bases, with 10 bases remaining between them. Germline V CDR1 and CDR2: SGHTA, FQGTGA. CDR3 sequence reads: CASSLETESPLHF. The CDR3 DNA follows: TGTGCCAGCAGCTTGGAGACAGAATCACCCCTCCACTTT.

The chain carries TRBV10-2 and TRBJ2-3, with 9 bases lining up with TRBD2. Germline CDR1 and CDR2: WSHSY and SAAADI. The CDR3 runs to 15 residues. V was pared by 2 bases and J by 6 bases, with 6 bases of the junction left unmatched. The CDR3 DNA follows: TGCGCCAGCAGTGAGAGCGGGGGGACCTCGGATACGCAGTATTTT. This translates into CASSESGGTSDTQYF.

The rearrangement links TRBV27 to TRBJ1-4; TRBD1 might be the D (6 bases). The germline V and J ends were trimmed by 5 bases and 5 bases, with 15 bases remaining between them. The CDR3 is 15 residues long. The V gene's germline CDR1 is MNHEY and CDR2 SMNVEV (reference sequence). CDR3 in DNA: TGTGCCAGCAGTCCACAGACAGGTGGAAATGAAAAACTGTTTTTT. Translation: CASSPQTGGNEKLFF. The full variable domain, in which reference TRBV27 and TRBJ1-4 provide the parts outside the CDR3, is EAQVTQNPRYLITVTGKKLTVTCSQNMNHEYMSWYRQDPGLGLRQIYYSMNVEVTDKGDVPEGYKVSRKEKRNFPLILESPSPNQTSLYFCASSPQTGGNEKLFFGSGTQLSVL.

The rearrangement joins TRBV14 to TRBJ2-2; no clear D. Trimming cost V 1 base and J 3 bases, with 12 bases left between them. The CDR3 is made up of 16 amino acids. Germline CDR1 and CDR2: SGHDN and FVKESK. CDR3 in DNA: TGTGCCAGCAGCCAAGGGAGAGGCACTTACACCGGGGAGCTGTTTTTT. Translation gives CASSQGRGTYTGELFF.

The rearrangement links TRBV4-1 to TRBJ2-3; no clear D gene. From germline, CDR1 is MGHRA and CDR2 YSYEKL. The CDR3 has 15 residues. Trimming pared 2 bases from V and 0 bases from J, leaving 9 bases between. CDR3 DNA: TGCGCCAGCAGCCAAATCACGACTAGCACAGATACGCAGTATTTT. Encoded protein: CASSQITTSTDTQYF.

The V call is TRBV27, the J call TRBJ1-1; D may be TRBD1 (6 bases). The CDR3 covers 14 residues. The germline V gene has CDR1 MNHEY and CDR2 SMNVEV (reference sequence). Trimming left V 7 bases short and J 0 bases short, with 12 bases between. CDR3 in DNA: TGTGCCAGCACCGGAGGACAGATGAACACTGAAGCTTTCTTT. Amino acids: CASTGGQMNTEAFF.

The chain carries TRBV14 and TRBJ2-3; no clear D gene. The CDR3 totals 15 residues. Germline-derived CDR1 and CDR2 are SGHDN and FVKESK. The ends were cut back, 1 base at V and 2 bases at J, with 10 bases in the middle. As DNA, the CDR3 is TGTGCCAGCAGCCAAGCCCAACCCTACACAGATACGCAGTATTTT. Encoded protein: CASSQAQPYTDTQYF.

The genes are TRBV28 and TRBJ1-1; the match to TRBD1 covers 7 bases. With 7 bases clipped from V and 4 bases from J, the junction kept 6 bases outside the gene matches. The V gene's germline CDR1 is MDHEN and CDR2 SYDVKM. The CDR3 covers 13 residues. CDR3: CASISSGGTEAFF. The CDR3 bases are TGTGCCAGCATTTCTTCAGGGGGCACTGAAGCTTTCTTT.

This chain connects TRBV2 to TRBJ1-5; TRBD1 might be the D (6 bases). CDR3 length: 15 amino acids. Germline V lookup: CDR1 SNHLY, CDR2 FYNNEI. V gave up 2 bases and J gave up 5 bases, with 13 bases separating them. Written as DNA, the CDR3 is TGTGCCAGCAGTGAATACAGGGAGTTGCATCAGCCCCAGCATTTT. Its protein product is CASSEYRELHQPQHF.

V and J are TRBV28 and TRBJ2-1; 9 nucleotides align to TRBD2. Germline V gives CDR1 MDHEN, CDR2 SYDVKM. This CDR3 comprises 20 residues. The J segment lost 0 bases and the V segment lost 4 bases, leaving 16 bases of the junction unmatched. The CDR3 sequence: CASSSFGAGGSPHSYNEQFF. The CDR3 coding sequence is TGTGCCAGCAGTTCCTTTGGAGCGGGGGGCTCTCCTCACTCCTACAATGAGCAGTTCTTC.

The V gene is TRBV9, the J gene TRBJ1-2; D is possibly TRBD1 (6 bases). The V end was cut by 3 bases, the J end by 2 bases, with 17 bases between. CDR3 size: 16 residues. CDR1 and CDR2 from the germline V gene are SGDLS and YYNGEE. In DNA, the CDR3 is TGTGCCAGCAGCGCATCGATTCCAACAGGGAACTATGGCTACACCTTC. Encoded protein: CASSASIPTGNYGYTF.

V is TRBV19 and J is TRBJ2-7; a weak D match, TRBD2 (5 bases). Germline V gene data show CDR1 as LNHDA and CDR2 as SQIVND (reference sequence). The V and J ends lost 3 bases and 0 bases respectively, with 9 bases between them. This CDR3 spans 14 amino acids. The CDR3 loop reads CASSIAGISYEQYF. In DNA, the CDR3 is TGTGCCAGTAGTATTGCCGGGATCTCCTACGAGCAGTACTTC.

The chain recombines TRBV2 with TRBJ2-3; perhaps TRBD1 as D (6 bases). Germline loops: CDR1 SNHLY, CDR2 FYNNEI. The CDR3 spans 13 residues. Trimming removed 10 bases at V and 7 bases at J, with 18 bases between. The CDR3 is CANRQATQNTQYF. The CDR3 DNA reads as TGTGCCAACCGACAGGCCACACAAAATACGCAGTATTTT.

This sequence joins TRBV6-5 and TRBJ2-1; TRBD2 agrees at 11 bases. Losses at the gene ends were 4 bases for V and 5 bases for J; bases not matched to a gene: 4. The germline gives CDR1 MNHEY, CDR2 SVGAGI. This CDR3 is built from 15 residues. The CDR3 DNA is TGTGCCAGCAGTTTACTAGCGGGGGTAAACAATGAGCAGTTCTTC. Amino acids: CASSLLAGVNNEQFF.

This chain uses TRBV7-9 with TRBJ2-5; 9 nucleotides agree with TRBD1. The ends lost 2 bases at V and 4 bases at J; junction bases unmatched: 11. The CDR3 has 17 amino acids. Germline V gene lookup returns CDR1 SEHNR and CDR2 FQNEAQ (reference sequence). The CDR3 region is CASSLPPGTGFGETQYF. The CDR3 nucleotides read TGTGCCAGCAGCTTACCCCCCGGGACAGGGTTTGGAGAGACCCAGTACTTC. Variable domain in full (rest from reference TRBV7-9 and TRBJ2-5): DTGVSQNPRHKITKRGQNVTFRCDPISEHNRLYWYRQTLGQGPEFLTYFQNEAQLEKSRLLSDRFSAERPKGSFSTLEIQRTEQGDSAMYLCASSLPPGTGFGETQYFGPGTRLLVL.